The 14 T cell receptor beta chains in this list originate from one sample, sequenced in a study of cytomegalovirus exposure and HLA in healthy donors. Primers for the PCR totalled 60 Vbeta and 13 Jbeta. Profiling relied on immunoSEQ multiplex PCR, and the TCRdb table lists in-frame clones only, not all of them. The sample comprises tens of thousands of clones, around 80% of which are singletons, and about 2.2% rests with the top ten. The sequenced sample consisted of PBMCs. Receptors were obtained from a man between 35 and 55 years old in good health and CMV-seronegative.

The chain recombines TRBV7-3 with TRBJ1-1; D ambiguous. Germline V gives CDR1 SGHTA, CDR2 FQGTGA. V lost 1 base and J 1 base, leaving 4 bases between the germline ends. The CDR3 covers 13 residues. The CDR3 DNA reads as TGTGCCAGCAGCTTAAGGAGGAACACTGAAGCTTTCTTT. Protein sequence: CASSLRRNTEAFF.

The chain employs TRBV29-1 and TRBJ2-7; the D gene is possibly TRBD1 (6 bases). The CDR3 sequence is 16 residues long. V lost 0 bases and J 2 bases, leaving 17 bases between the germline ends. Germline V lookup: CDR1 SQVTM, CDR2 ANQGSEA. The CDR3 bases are TGCAGCGTTGAAGATCGGGGACACAAGTTTCCCTACGAGCAGTACTTC. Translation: CSVEDRGHKFPYEQYF.

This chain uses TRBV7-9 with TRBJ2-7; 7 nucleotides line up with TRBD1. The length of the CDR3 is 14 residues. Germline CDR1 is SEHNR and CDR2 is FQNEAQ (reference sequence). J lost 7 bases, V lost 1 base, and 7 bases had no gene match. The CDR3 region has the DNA TGTGCCAGCAGCTTAGTTACAGGGGATAGGGAGCAGTACTTC. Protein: CASSLVTGDREQYF.

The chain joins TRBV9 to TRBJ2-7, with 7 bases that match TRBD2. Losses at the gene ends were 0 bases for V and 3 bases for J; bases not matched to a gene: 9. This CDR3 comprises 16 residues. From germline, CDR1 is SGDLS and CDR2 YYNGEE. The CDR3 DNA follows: TGTGCCAGCAGCGTAGGAATAGGCGGGGGAAACTACGAGCAGTACTTC. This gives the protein CASSVGIGGGNYEQYF.

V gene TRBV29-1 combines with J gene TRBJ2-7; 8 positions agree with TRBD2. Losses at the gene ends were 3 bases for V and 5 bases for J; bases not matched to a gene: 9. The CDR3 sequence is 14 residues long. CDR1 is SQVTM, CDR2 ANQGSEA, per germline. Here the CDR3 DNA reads TGCAGCGTTGAGGGAGCGGGGGTCGTCGACGAGCAGTACTTC. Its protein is CSVEGAGVVDEQYF.

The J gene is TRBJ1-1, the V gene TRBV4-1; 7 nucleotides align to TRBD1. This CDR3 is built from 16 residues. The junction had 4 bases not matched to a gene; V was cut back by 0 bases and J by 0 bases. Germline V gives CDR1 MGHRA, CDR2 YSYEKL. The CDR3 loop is CASSQDSGQVNTEAFF. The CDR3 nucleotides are TGCGCCAGCAGCCAAGATTCCGGACAGGTGAACACTGAAGCTTTCTTT.

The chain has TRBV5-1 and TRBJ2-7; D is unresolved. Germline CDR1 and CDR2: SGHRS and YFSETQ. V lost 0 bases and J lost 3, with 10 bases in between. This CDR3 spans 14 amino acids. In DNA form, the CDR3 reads TGCGCCAGCAGCTTGGGTCGTCAGAACTACGAGCAGTACTTC. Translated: CASSLGRQNYEQYF.

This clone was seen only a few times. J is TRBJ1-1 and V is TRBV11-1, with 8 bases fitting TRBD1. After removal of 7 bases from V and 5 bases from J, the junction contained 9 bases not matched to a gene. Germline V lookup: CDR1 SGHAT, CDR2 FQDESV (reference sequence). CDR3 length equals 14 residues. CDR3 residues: CASNPGGIYTEAFF. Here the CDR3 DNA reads TGTGCCAGCAATCCAGGGGGCATTTATACTGAAGCTTTCTTT.

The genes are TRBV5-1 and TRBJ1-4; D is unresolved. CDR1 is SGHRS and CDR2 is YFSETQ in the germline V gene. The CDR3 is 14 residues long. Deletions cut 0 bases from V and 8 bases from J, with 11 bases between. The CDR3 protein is CASSLETGEEKLFF. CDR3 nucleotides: TGCGCCAGCAGCTTGGAGACGGGTGAAGAAAAACTGTTTTTT.

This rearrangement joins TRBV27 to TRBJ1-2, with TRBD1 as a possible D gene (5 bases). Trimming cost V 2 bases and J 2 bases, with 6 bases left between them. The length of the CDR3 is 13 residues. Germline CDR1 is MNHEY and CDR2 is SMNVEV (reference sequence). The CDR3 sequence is CASSLDSNYGYTF. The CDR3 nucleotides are TGTGCCAGCAGTTTAGACAGCAACTATGGCTACACCTTC.

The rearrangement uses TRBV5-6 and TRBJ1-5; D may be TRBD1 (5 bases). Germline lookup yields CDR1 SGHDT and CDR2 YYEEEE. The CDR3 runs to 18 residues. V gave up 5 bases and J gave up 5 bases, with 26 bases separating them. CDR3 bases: TGTGCCAGCAGTCGAACAGACAGAAGCCCGACTTTTGATCAGCCCCAGCATTTT. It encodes CASSRTDRSPTFDQPQHF.

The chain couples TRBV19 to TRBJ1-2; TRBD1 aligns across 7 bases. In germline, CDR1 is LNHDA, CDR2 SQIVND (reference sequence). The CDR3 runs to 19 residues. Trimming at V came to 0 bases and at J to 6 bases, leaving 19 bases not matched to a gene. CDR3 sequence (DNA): TGTGCCAGTAGTATAGATGATTTGGCAGGGGGGCGAGCGTATGATGGCTACACCTTC. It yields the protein CASSIDDLAGGRAYDGYTF.

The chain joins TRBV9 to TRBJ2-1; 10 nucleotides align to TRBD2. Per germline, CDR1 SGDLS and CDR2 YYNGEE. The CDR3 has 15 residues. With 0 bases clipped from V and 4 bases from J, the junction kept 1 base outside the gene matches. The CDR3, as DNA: TGTGCCAGCAGCGTAGGGACTAGCGGTTACAATGAGCAGTTCTTC. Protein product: CASSVGTSGYNEQFF.

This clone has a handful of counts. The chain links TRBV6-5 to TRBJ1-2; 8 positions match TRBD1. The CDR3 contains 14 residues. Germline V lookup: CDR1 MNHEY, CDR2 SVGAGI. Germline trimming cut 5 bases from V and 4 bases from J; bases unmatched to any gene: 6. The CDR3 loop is CASSEDRAAYGYTF. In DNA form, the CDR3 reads TGTGCCAGCAGTGAGGACAGGGCCGCCTATGGCTACACCTTC.